This entry describes one T cell receptor beta chain. There is no known antigen for this receptor. No much larger clone exists at a distance of one base, and base qualities are not known. The CDR3 has 15 amino acids, counting the end cysteine and phenylalanine. The kept DNA is CDR3 alone, 45 bases in frame from the first base. Trimming takes 1 base from V and 4 bases from J, and the germline ends sit 11 bases apart. As encoded in the germline V gene, CDR1 is MDHEN while CDR2 is SYDVKM. TCRbeta CDR3 regions were amplified from genomic DNA by means of the immunoSEQ Assay, a bias-controlled multiplex PCR. The original methods were these. Within the assay, amplification of reference gene primers was used to estimate how many nucleated cells each sample contained. To quantify the absolute abundance of each unique TCRbeta CDR3 rearrangement, sequence reads were collapsed and filtered. For each sample, productive Simpson clonality was calculated as the square root of Simpson's diversity index across productive rearrangements. The immuneACCESS repertoire file appears here via TCRdb, limited to in-frame rearrangements. These files lack a portion of the clones; in checked studies, under half of the deficit traces to unresolved V genes, and the cause of the others is not known. The DNA was the basis for D and trimming; V, J and clone size are from that table. Within this sample are some 200,000 clones, with approximately 80% of them counted one time only. Nearly 7.5% of the sample is in the top ten clones.

These data belong to a study of blood T cell repertoires in COVID-19 (dated by TCRdb to the early 2020s). About the study as a whole: The collaborator samples originated in the United States, Italy and Spain and spanned the acute and convalescent phases of COVID-19. The material from the prospective study consisted of cDNA or gDNA derived from T cells, B-cell-depleted T cells, or PBMCs. Subjects who had been exposed to COVID-19, were actively infected with it, or had recovered from it provided the deeply sampled blood TCRbeta repertoires that made up the dataset. The repertoires were made available in a free public database intended to serve as a resource for research on the immune response to SARS-CoV-2. The samples were drawn from the first 160 participants of the ongoing ImmuneRACE study and from about 1,200 subjects provided by 6 global collaborators. Sample metadata almost always included a de-identified subject ID, COVID-19 status, age in years and sex. Where HLA class I and class II types were available, the types were taken from metadata supplied by the sample provider, not from assay-based typing. Broader findings and caveats from the paper: Clinical and demographic metadata were provided uncurated, with the amount varying by source and participant.

Participants in the prospective study were enrolled through a virtual design, were aged roughly 18 to 95 years, and lived in roughly 24 United States geographic areas. In the prospective study, cohorts were assigned on the basis of participant-reported clinical history obtained from a screening survey and a study questionnaire. Mobile phlebotomists in the prospective study collected whole blood, serum and a nasopharyngeal or oropharyngeal swab from every participant. Participants in the prospective study had the option to provide additional blood draws and questionnaires over a roughly two-month period. Prospective study blood samples were shipped either frozen or at room temperature before DNA extraction.

The chain couples TRBV28 to TRBJ2-1; D gene: possibly TRBD1, on 6 matching bases. Sequenced: PBMCs or T cells enriched from blood (not recorded which). The TCR sequence derives from a woman in her forties with acute COVID-19. Read as DNA, the sequence is TGTGCCAGCAGTTTATTCAGGGGCCTATACAATGAGCAGTTCTTC. It translates to CASSLFRGLYNEQFF.